This T cell receptor (beta chain) was identified in a study of cytomegalovirus exposure and HLA in healthy donors. Notes on the study in general: As was reported, the HLA-A and HLA-B alleles of most subjects were accurately predicted from TCR beta sequences. In terms of immune exposure information, only CMV serostatus was available. Being indistinguishable, some V segments were excluded, TRBV6-2 and TRBV6-3 among them. There were some public TCRs occurring in many donors, but most TCR sequences were rare.

About this clone itself: What it recognizes is unknown.

This CDR3 comprises 14 residues. Germline values: CDR1 MNHEY, CDR2 SVGAGI. V gave up 2 bases and J gave up 0 bases, with 7 bases separating them. PCR employed 60 Vbeta and 13 Jbeta primers. Generated by immunoSEQ multiplex PCR, the TCRdb table keeps only in-frame clones and is missing some. The sample gives about 62,000 clones, about 90% of which show up once; around 1.5% is in the top ten. Sequencing input: PBMCs. This TCR was recovered from a man between 18 and 29 years old in good health and CMV-seronegative. The rearrangement links TRBV6-5 to TRBJ2-5, with D maybe TRBD1 (5 bases). The CDR3 sequence is CASSYRGYQETQYF. The CDR3 DNA sequence: TGTGCCAGCAGTTACAGGGGTTACCAAGAGACCCAGTACTTC.